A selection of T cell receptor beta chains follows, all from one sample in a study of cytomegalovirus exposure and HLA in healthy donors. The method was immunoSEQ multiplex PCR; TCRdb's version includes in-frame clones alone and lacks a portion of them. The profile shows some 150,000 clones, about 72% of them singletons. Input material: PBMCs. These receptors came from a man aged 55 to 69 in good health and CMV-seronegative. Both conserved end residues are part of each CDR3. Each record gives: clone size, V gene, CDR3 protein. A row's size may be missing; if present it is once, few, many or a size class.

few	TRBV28	CASSLNRQGRGYTF
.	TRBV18	CASSLGLATSTDTQYF
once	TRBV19	CASIPRVGQRSPGTEAFF
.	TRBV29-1	CSVETGGDSPLHF
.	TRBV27	CASSPQGAVIGELFF
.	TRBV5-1	CASSLGDTGTGFYF
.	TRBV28	CASRGTSGTYEQYF
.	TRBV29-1	CSVETGRGETQYF
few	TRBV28	CASTGQGPYGYTF
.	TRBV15	CATSRDGQSQETQYF
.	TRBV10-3	CAISVGTGQETQYF
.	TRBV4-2	CASSFEARVVAGGPQDTQYF
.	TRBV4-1	CASSQVMRNNEAFF
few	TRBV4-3	CASSQGVLLGGEQYF
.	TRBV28	CASRDRGTDTQYF
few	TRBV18	CASSPPGQGYTIYF
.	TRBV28	CASHSEYTNQPQHF
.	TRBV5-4	CASSSRQGVVTQYF
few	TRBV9	CASSADRAGQPQHF
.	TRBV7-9	CASSLGLAGGTSTDTQYF
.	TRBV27	CASSFGGVGEKLFF
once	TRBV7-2	CASKTWGGADTQYF
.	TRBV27	CASTLGQGLHEQYF
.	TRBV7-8	CASSLVSAGLEAFF
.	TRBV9	CASSVASTPSSGANVLTF
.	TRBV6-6	CASRDHDRGGYEQYF
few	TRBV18	CASSPRAGGLDGYTF
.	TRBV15	CATSFGLAGDYNEQFF
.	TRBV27	CASEVRQGAGNEKLFF
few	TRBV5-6	CASSALGERVQETQYF
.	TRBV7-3	CASSLMGTEADTQYF
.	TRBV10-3	CAISESGQGEQYF
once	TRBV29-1	CSVGLEGLRTQYF
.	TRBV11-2	CASSPGTGAGGYTF
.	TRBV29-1	CSVSRRGPYNEQFF
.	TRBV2	CASSEGGRKQYF
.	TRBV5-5	CASSSPPTNTNYGYTF
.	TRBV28	CASSPSRTGFLQTQYF
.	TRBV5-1	CASSLQGPPSYEQYF
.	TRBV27	CASSLGAQGGKEAFF
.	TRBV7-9	CASSHSGRKNTEAFF
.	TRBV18	CASFLTSGGSYNEQFF
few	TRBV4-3	CASSQDTGSETQYF
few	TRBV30	CAWRPASGNTDTQYF
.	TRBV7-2	CASSEGMNTEAFF
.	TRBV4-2	CASSQTSGGTYNEQFF
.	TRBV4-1	CASSQDGLYGYTF
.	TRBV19	CASSIVPGGSSNQPQHF
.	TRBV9	CASSVPGQGSSGNTIYF
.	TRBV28	CASSFLAGGASSYEQYF
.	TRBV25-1	CASSPQGAWLEAFF
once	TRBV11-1	CASSPPGYSPLHF
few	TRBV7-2	CASSWGGTGNTEAFF
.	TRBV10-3	CAISESVQGAVGYTF
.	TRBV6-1	CASSGQGVSQPQHF
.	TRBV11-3	CASSLNAGAGETQYF